The 25 T cell receptor beta chains below were found in one sample sequenced in a study of vaccination effects on CD4 cells after COVID-19. Before any sequencing was done, the ViraFEST assay used viral peptide pools to expand antigen-specific CD4+ T cells. The culture ran for about 11 days, and then CD4+ T cells were isolated. Data came from immunoSEQ multiplex PCR; TCRdb stores just in-frame clones and leaves some out. The sample holds about 22,000 clones; over 70% are singletons and the top ten take 12%. Antigen specificity for these receptors is unknown. This specimen consisted of CD4+ T cells from PBMCs cultured with HCoV-229E spike peptides, obtained before COVID-19 vaccination. The receptors originated from a human donor who received a COVID-19 vaccine.

The V call is TRBV6-1, the J call TRBJ2-3; D possibly corresponds to TRBD2 (6 bases). Trimming stripped 4 bases from V and 1 base from J, with 15 bases between. This CDR3 has 16 amino acids. CDR1 and CDR2 from the germline V gene are MNHNS and SASEGT. The chain's CDR3 is CASSASGAQRTDTQYF. CDR3 nucleotide sequence: TGTGCCAGCAGTGCCTCGGGAGCCCAACGCACAGATACGCAGTATTTT.

This rearrangement joins TRBV19 to TRBJ1-5, with 11 nucleotides matching TRBD1. The germline CDR1 and CDR2 sequences are LNHDA and SQIVND (reference sequence). Trimming cost V 5 bases and J 3 bases; bases outside gene matches: 9. CDR3 size: 17 residues. The CDR3 coding sequence is TGTGCCAGTAGTTCTAAGGACAGGGGGCGCGACAATCAGCCCCAGCATTTT. Its protein product is CASSSKDRGRDNQPQHF.

The chain couples TRBV7-9 to TRBJ1-4; D gene unclear. Germline CDR1 SEHNR, CDR2 FQNEAQ (reference sequence). V dropped 3 bases and J dropped 3 bases, with 20 bases sitting between them. The CDR3 is made up of 18 amino acids. The CDR3 sequence: CASSFGSLRTTSNEKLFF. CDR3 DNA sequence: TGTGCCAGCAGCTTTGGGTCCCTGAGGACTACGTCTAATGAAAAACTGTTTTTT. The full variable domain, rest sourced from reference TRBV7-9 and TRBJ1-4, is DTGVSQNPRHKITKRGQNVTFRCDPISEHNRLYWYRQTLGQGPEFLTYFQNEAQLEKSRLLSDRFSAERPKGSFSTLEIQRTEQGDSAMYLCASSFGSLRTTSNEKLFFGSGTQLSVL.

The chain uses TRBV27 and TRBJ2-1; possible D gene TRBD1, 7 bases. V lost 2 bases and J 7 bases, leaving 24 bases between the germline ends. Germline V gene data show CDR1 as MNHEY and CDR2 as SMNVEV (reference sequence). The CDR3 runs 18 residues. CDR3 sequence (DNA): TGTGCCAGCAGTTTAGACCTTGGAGGGGGCCGAACTCGGAATGAGCAGTTCTTC. Its translation is CASSLDLGGGRTRNEQFF.

The chain couples TRBV9 to TRBJ2-2; D remains unclear. CDR1 and CDR2 (germline): SGDLS, YYNGEE. CDR3 size: 13 residues. V lost 4 bases and J lost 7, with 11 bases in between. CDR3 sequence reads: CASSPEGSGELFF. CDR3 nucleotide sequence: TGTGCCAGCAGCCCAGAAGGTAGCGGGGAGCTGTTTTTT.

The chain combines TRBV7-2 with TRBJ2-3; tentative D call: TRBD1 (6 bases). V was trimmed by 6 bases and J by 0 bases, leaving 10 bases between them. Germline V gene sequence: CDR1 SGHTA, CDR2 FQGNSA. This CDR3 has 14 amino acids. Here the CDR3 reads CASRKGQSTDTQYF. CDR3 DNA: TGTGCCAGCAGAAAAGGACAGAGCACAGATACGCAGTATTTT.

V is TRBV27 and J is TRBJ1-1, with 8 bases lining up with TRBD1. V lost 5 bases, J lost 3 bases, and 5 bases stayed unmatched. Germline V gives CDR1 MNHEY, CDR2 SMNVEV (reference sequence). CDR3 length: 14 residues. CDR3 sequence (DNA): TGTGCCAGCAGTGCTCAGGGGGCCGACACTGAAGCTTTCTTT. Translating gives CASSAQGADTEAFF.

The chain combines TRBV7-9 with TRBJ2-7; D call uncertain. The CDR3 has 13 residues. The V gene's germline CDR1 is SEHNR and CDR2 FQNEAQ (reference sequence). Deletions cut 4 bases from V and 6 bases from J, with 13 bases between. This chain's CDR3 is CASSSEGPSEQYF. In nucleotides, the CDR3 is TGTGCCAGCAGCTCTGAAGGACCTTCCGAGCAGTACTTC. The full variable domain, rest sourced from reference TRBV7-9 and TRBJ2-7, is DTGVSQNPRHKITKRGQNVTFRCDPISEHNRLYWYRQTLGQGPEFLTYFQNEAQLEKSRLLSDRFSAERPKGSFSTLEIQRTEQGDSAMYLCASSSEGPSEQYFGPGTRLTVT.

The V call is TRBV5-1, the J call TRBJ2-3, with TRBD2 identical over 11 bases. Losses at the gene ends were 1 base for V and 4 bases for J; bases not matched to a gene: 5. This CDR3 is 16 amino acids long. Germline CDR1 SGHRS, CDR2 YFSETQ. The CDR3 loop is CASSLLAGGSADTQYF. The DNA of the CDR3 is TGCGCCAGCAGCTTGTTAGCGGGAGGGTCGGCAGATACGCAGTATTTT. The full variable domain, its missing parts supplied by reference TRBV5-1 and TRBJ2-3, is KAGVTQTPRYLIKTRGQQVTLSCSPISGHRSVSWYQQTPGQGLQFLFEYFSETQRNKGNFPGRFSGRQFSNSRSEMNVSTLELGDSALYLCASSLLAGGSADTQYFGPGTRLTVL.

A remark on this clone: Relative to the germline gene, one junction end is altered; a read error may explain this. The V gene is TRBV9, the J gene TRBJ1-1; a weak D match, TRBD1 (6 bases). CDR1 is SGDLS and CDR2 is YYNGEE in the germline V gene. There are 14 residues in the CDR3. The chain's CDR3 is CASSVGTQTGFPLF. CDR3 nucleotides: TGTGCCAGCAGCGTAGGCACGCAAACAGGGTTCCCTCTTTTT.

This chain links TRBV27 with TRBJ1-4, with 10 bases matching TRBD1. V lost 1 base to trimming and J lost 8 bases; unmatched junction nucleotides: 4. This CDR3 contains 15 residues. Germline assignment: CDR1 MNHEY and CDR2 SMNVEV (reference sequence). The CDR3 is CASSLLRDRGEKLFF. As DNA, the CDR3 is TGTGCCAGCAGTTTATTACGGGACAGGGGAGAAAAACTGTTTTTT.

The rearrangement links TRBV12-3 or TRBV12-4 to TRBJ2-7; the match to TRBD2 covers 8 bases. The V gene end was trimmed by 3 bases and the J gene end by 4 bases; junction bases not matched to a gene: 2. The CDR3 sequence is 13 residues long. CDR3 nucleotides: TGTGCCAGCAGTTTTTCGGGGGGGTACGAGCAGTACTTC. Its protein is CASSFSGGYEQYF.

This clone has just a few counts. The V and J genes are TRBV2 and TRBJ2-3, with D possibly matching TRBD1 (6 bases). The CDR3 sequence is 15 residues long. With 6 bases removed from V and 5 bases from J, the gap between germline ends came to 18 bases. Germline loops: CDR1 SNHLY, CDR2 FYNNEI. The chain's CDR3 is CASSNQGRSGDTQYF. In DNA form, the CDR3 reads TGTGCCAGCAGCAATCAGGGGCGGTCTGGAGATACGCAGTATTTT.

The chain couples TRBV5-4 to TRBJ2-1; TRBD1 is a possible D gene (7 bases). Germline V lookup: CDR1 SGHNT, CDR2 YYREEE (reference sequence). V gave up 0 bases and J gave up 6 bases, with 13 bases separating them. The CDR3 extends over 15 amino acids. CDR3 region: CASSLEGGTVNEQFF. The CDR3 region has the DNA TGTGCCAGCAGCTTGGAAGGGGGGACAGTCAATGAGCAGTTCTTC.

This chain connects TRBV4-2 to TRBJ1-2, with D possibly being TRBD1 (5 bases). CDR1 and CDR2 (germline): LGHNA, YNFKEQ. Between the trimmed V and J ends, which lost 0 bases and 4 bases, there was a span of 12 bases. The CDR3 spans 15 residues. The CDR3 loop is CASSQDSRDGYGYTF. Here the CDR3 DNA reads TGTGCCAGCAGCCAAGACAGCAGGGACGGCTATGGCTACACCTTC.

This clone was observed a few times. V usage is TRBV11-2 and J usage is TRBJ1-6, with 9 bases lining up with TRBD1. The CDR3 has 15 amino acids. V was pared by 4 bases and J by 10 bases, with 8 bases of the junction left unmatched. CDR1 SGHAT and CDR2 FQNNGV come from the germline V gene. CDR3 residues: CASSSSGTGRSPLHF. In DNA form, the CDR3 reads TGTGCCAGCAGCTCGTCCGGGACAGGGAGGTCACCCCTCCACTTT.

This chain joins TRBV4-1 and TRBJ1-4; TRBD1 might be the D (6 bases). Germline V gives CDR1 MGHRA, CDR2 YSYEKL. There are 17 residues in the CDR3. V was shortened by 2 bases and J by 2 bases, with 15 bases between the two germline ends. For the CDR3, the DNA is TGCGCCAGCAGCCAAAGGGGGGGACTTGGGACTAATGAAAAACTGTTTTTT. Translated, it gives CASSQRGGLGTNEKLFF.

The chain joins TRBV1 to TRBJ2-3; the D call of TRBD2 is as the table states it, not checked on the DNA. TRBV1 counts as a pseudogene. The CDR3 contains 17 residues. CDR3 bases: TGCACCAGCAGCCAAGGCGGGGGCGGATATAGCACAGATACGCAGTATTTT. Residues: CTSSQGGGGYSTDTQYF.

The chain is built from TRBV6-5 and TRBJ1-2; TRBD1 aligns across 12 bases. Per the germline V gene, CDR1 is MNHEY and CDR2 is SVGAGI. This CDR3 has 15 amino acids. The V gene end was trimmed by 6 bases and the J gene end by 5 bases; junction bases not matched to a gene: 7. This chain's CDR3 is CASRDGTGGVYGYTF. CDR3 nucleotides: TGTGCCAGCAGGGATGGGACAGGGGGCGTATATGGCTACACCTTC.

This clone was observed a handful of times. The rearrangement uses TRBV7-9 and TRBJ2-1; the D is unclear. Per the germline V gene, CDR1 is SEHNR and CDR2 is FQNEAQ (reference sequence). V lost 1 base and J 9 bases, leaving 16 bases between the germline ends. This CDR3 is 15 amino acids long. The CDR3 DNA is TGTGCCAGCAGCTTAGATGGTTCCCCGGGCGGTGAGCAGTTCTTC. Residues: CASSLDGSPGGEQFF.

The V and J genes are TRBV5-1 and TRBJ1-6; TRBD1 matches 9 bases. The length of the CDR3 is 15 residues. The germline V gene has CDR1 SGHRS and CDR2 YFSETQ. The V and J ends lost 6 bases and 7 bases, in that order; junction bases with no gene match: 8. The CDR3 DNA follows: TGCGCCAGCACCCTCCGACAGGGGGAGAATTCACCCCTCCACTTT. Amino acids: CASTLRQGENSPLHF. The full variable domain, its missing parts supplied by reference TRBV5-1 and TRBJ1-6, is KAGVTQTPRYLIKTRGQQVTLSCSPISGHRSVSWYQQTPGQGLQFLFEYFSETQRNKGNFPGRFSGRQFSNSRSEMNVSTLELGDSALYLCASTLRQGENSPLHFGNGTRLTVT.

This clone has just one count. The chain links TRBV18 to TRBJ2-3; 11 bases align to TRBD1. With 6 bases clipped from V and 3 bases from J, the junction kept 2 bases outside the gene matches. The CDR3 covers 14 residues. Germline assignment: CDR1 KGHSH and CDR2 LQKENI. The DNA of the CDR3 is TGTGCCAGCTCGGGACAGGGGGGTACAGATACGCAGTATTTT. Its protein product is CASSGQGGTDTQYF.

This clone was counted a single time. The chain links TRBV7-9 to TRBJ2-2; no clear D. V shed 5 bases and J shed 3 bases, with 16 bases lying between them. The CDR3 loop spans 16 amino acids. Germline CDR1 SEHNR, CDR2 FQNEAQ (reference sequence). The CDR3 reads CASSPNTVADTGELFF. In nucleotides, the CDR3 is TGTGCCAGCAGCCCTAACACGGTGGCCGACACCGGGGAGCTGTTTTTT.

This rearrangement joins TRBV20-1 to TRBJ1-1, with D unresolved. Per the germline V gene, CDR1 is DFQATT and CDR2 is SNEGSKA (reference sequence). This CDR3 region has 11 residues. With 5 bases removed from V and 6 bases from J, the gap between germline ends came to 10 bases. CDR3 sequence reads: CSAEPSAEAFF. CDR3 DNA sequence: TGCAGTGCTGAACCATCCGCTGAAGCTTTCTTT.

J is TRBJ1-2 and V is TRBV3-1 (or the pseudogene TRBV3-2); D ambiguous. CDR3 size: 13 residues. Germline V lookup: CDR1 LGHDT, CDR2 YNNKEL (reference sequence). Trimming pared 4 bases from V and 4 bases from J, leaving 10 bases between. In nucleotides, the CDR3 is TGTGCCAGCAGCCTCGTGGGCACCTATGGCTACACCTTC. The encoded protein is CASSLVGTYGYTF.